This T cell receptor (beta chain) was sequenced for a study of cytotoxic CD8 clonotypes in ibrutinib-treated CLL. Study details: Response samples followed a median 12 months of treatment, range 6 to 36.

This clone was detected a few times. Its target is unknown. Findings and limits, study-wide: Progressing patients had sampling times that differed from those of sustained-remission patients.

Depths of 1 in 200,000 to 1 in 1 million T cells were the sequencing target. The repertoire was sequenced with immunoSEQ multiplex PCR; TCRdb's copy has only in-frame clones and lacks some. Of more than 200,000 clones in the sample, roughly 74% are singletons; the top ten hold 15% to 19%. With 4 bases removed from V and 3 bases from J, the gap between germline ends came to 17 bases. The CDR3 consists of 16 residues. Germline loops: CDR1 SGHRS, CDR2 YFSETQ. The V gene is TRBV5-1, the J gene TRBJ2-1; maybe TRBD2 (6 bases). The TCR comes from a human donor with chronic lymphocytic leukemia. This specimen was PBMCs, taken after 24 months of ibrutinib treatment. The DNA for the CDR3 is TGCGCCAGCAGCGCGGGCGTAGTGGGGGGCTACAATGAGCAGTTCTTC. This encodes CASSAGVVGGYNEQFF.